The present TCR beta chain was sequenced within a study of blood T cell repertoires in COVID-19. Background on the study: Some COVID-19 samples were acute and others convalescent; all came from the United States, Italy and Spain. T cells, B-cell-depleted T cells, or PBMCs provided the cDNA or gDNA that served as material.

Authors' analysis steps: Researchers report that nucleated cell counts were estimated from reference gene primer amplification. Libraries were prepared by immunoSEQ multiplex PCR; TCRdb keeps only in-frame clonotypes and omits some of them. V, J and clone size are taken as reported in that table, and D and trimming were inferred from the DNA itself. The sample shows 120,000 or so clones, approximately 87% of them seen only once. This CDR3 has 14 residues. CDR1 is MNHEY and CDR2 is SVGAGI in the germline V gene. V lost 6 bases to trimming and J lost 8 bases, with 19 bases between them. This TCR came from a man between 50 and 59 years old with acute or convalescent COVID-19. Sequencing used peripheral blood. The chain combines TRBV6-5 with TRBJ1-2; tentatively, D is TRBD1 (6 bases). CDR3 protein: CASSRGQNTRGYTF. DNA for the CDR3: TGTGCCAGCAGCAGGGGACAAAACACCCGGGGCTACACCTTC.